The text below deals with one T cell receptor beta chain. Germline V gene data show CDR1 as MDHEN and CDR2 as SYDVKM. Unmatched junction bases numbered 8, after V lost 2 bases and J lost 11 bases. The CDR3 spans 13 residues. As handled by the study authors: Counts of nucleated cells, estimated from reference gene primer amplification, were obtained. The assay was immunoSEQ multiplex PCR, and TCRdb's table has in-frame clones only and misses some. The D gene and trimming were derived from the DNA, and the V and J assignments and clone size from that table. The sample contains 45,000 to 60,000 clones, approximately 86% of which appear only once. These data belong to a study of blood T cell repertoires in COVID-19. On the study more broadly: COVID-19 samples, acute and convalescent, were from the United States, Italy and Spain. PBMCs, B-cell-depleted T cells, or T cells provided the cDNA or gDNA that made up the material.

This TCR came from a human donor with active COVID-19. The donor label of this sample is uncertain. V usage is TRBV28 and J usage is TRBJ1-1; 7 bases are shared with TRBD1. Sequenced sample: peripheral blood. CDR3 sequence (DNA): TGTGCCAGCAGTTTAGGGCCTACAGGGGTGGCTTTCTTT. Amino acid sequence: CASSLGPTGVAFF.